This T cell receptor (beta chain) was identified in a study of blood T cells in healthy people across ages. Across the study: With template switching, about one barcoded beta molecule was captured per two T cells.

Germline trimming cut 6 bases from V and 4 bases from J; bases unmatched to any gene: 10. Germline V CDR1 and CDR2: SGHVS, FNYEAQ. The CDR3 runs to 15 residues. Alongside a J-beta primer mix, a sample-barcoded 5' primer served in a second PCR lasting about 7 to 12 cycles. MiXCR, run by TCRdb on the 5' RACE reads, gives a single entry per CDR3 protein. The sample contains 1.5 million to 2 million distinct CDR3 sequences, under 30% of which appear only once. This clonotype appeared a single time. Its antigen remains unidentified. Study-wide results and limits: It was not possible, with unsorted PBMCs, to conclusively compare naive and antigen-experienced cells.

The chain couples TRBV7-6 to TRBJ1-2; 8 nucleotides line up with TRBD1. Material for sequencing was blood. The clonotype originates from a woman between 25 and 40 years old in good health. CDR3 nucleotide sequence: TGTGCCAGCAGGGGAGGACAGGGCCAGGCCTATGGCTACACCTTC. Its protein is CASRGGQGQAYGYTF.